A single sample gave rise to the 8 T cell receptor beta chains below, sequenced in a study of CD8+CD57+ T cells in acquired aplastic anemia. TCR beta VDJ combinations and CDR3 sequences were profiled from genomic DNA. TCRdb reprocessed the reads via MiXCR and lists one record per CDR3 protein. The sample holds 150,000 to 200,000 distinct CDR3 sequences, over 70% seen once. Sequencing was done on patients that had shown CD8+CD57+ cell expansion by flow cytometry. The source material was sorted CD4+, CD8+, or CD8+CD57+ T cells (not recorded which) from PBMCs. The source is a human donor with aplastic anemia.

J is TRBJ2-2 and V is TRBV5-1; D possibly corresponds to TRBD2 (6 bases). The CDR3 is 14 residues long. Germline CDR1 SGHRS, CDR2 YFSETQ. CDR3 sequence reads: CASTGTSNTGELFF. The DNA for the CDR3 is TGCGCATCAACTGGGACTTCGAACACCGGGGAGCTGTTTTTT.

The chain employs TRBV5-1 and TRBJ2-7, with D uncertain. The CDR3 runs to 15 residues. Trimming cost V 4 bases and J 6 bases, with 20 bases left between them. Germline CDR1 SGHRS, CDR2 YFSETQ. The CDR3 region has the DNA TGCGCCAGCAGCACCCCGGGTAGGAGCGATCCCGAGCAGTACTTC. Amino acids: CASSTPGRSDPEQYF.

The V gene is TRBV7-3, the J gene TRBJ2-1; D gene ambiguous. Per germline, CDR1 SGHTA and CDR2 FQGTGA. This CDR3 has 12 residues. Trimming left V 5 bases short and J 7 bases short, with 9 bases between. The CDR3 is CASSIMGNEQFF. CDR3 coding DNA: TGTGCCAGCAGCATCATGGGGAATGAGCAGTTCTTC.

The genes are TRBV29-1 and TRBJ1-5; TRBD1 aligns across 10 bases. In germline, CDR1 is SQVTM, CDR2 ANQGSEA. The ends lost 6 bases at V and 2 bases at J; junction bases unmatched: 13. The CDR3 contains 17 residues. CDR3 region: CSVTTGTGASGNQPQHF. In DNA form, the CDR3 reads TGCAGCGTGACCACCGGGACAGGGGCCTCGGGCAATCAGCCCCAGCATTTT.

V usage is TRBV7-2 and J usage is TRBJ2-5; D possibly corresponds to TRBD1 (5 bases). V lost 3 bases and J lost 1, with 12 bases in between. The CDR3 sequence is 15 residues long. From germline, CDR1 is SGHTA and CDR2 FQGNSA. The CDR3 coding sequence is TGTGCCAGCAGCTTCTTTAGGGGCTCCCAAGAGACCCAGTACTTC. Its translation: CASSFFRGSQETQYF.

The chain employs TRBV2 and TRBJ1-4, with no clear D. This CDR3 contains 14 residues. V dropped 6 bases and J dropped 7 bases, with 15 bases sitting between them. The germline gives CDR1 SNHLY, CDR2 FYNNEI. The CDR3 region has the DNA TGTGCCAGCAGGGGAGTAGCCGACACTGAAAAACTGTTTTTT. This translates into CASRGVADTEKLFF.

CDR3 sequence: CASNGQARQPQHF. The DNA of the CDR3 is TGTGCCAGCAACGGACAGGCGCGTCAGCCCCAGCATTTT. The rearrangement uses TRBV2 and TRBJ1-5, with 7 positions matching TRBD1. The CDR3 has 13 residues. Germline V gene sequence: CDR1 SNHLY, CDR2 FYNNEI. The V and J ends lost 7 bases and 6 bases, in that order; junction bases with no gene match: 6.

This clonotype was seen once. The chain uses TRBV10-3 and TRBJ2-1, with unresolved D. Deletions cut 3 bases from V and 15 bases from J, with 12 bases between. CDR3 length: 11 amino acids. Germline CDR1 reads ENHRY; CDR2 reads SYGVKD. CDR3 sequence reads: CAISELGIWFF. The CDR3 coding sequence is TGTGCCATCAGTGAACTGGGGATATGGTTCTTC.